The clone carrying this T cell receptor (beta chain) was seen at least ten times. The antigen is undetermined. These data originate in a study of T cells in Graves' hyperthyroidism and ophthalmopathy. It was RNA transcripts that yielded the amplified TCR beta CDR3 regions. In the first-round RT-PCR of the TCR CDR3, the HTBI primer set was used. TCRdb called the multiplex PCR reads again in MiXCR, with one record for every CDR3 protein. The sample has fewer than 400,000 distinct CDR3 sequences; 15% to 19% are singletons. Trimming removed 0 bases from V and 1 base from J; junction bases left unmatched: 13. CDR3 length equals 19 residues. Looked up from germline, CDR1 is MDHEN and CDR2 is SYDVKM. Study findings and constraints: Most clonotypes expanded in the thyroid (above 0.001) were also present in blood. The model predicted ophthalmopathy a median approximately 6 months before onset.

Clinical symptoms, serum thyroxine and TRAb, thyroid ultrasound and orbital computed tomography were used for the diagnoses. The rearrangement links TRBV28 to TRBJ2-7; 9 nucleotides line up with TRBD1. The sequence came from a woman under 30 with Graves' hyperthyroidism that later progressed to Graves' ophthalmopathy. The sequencing sample was made of blood. CDR3 protein: CASSLWSNPGTGRSYEQYF. The CDR3 DNA reads as TGTGCCAGCAGTTTATGGTCTAATCCAGGGACAGGGAGGTCCTACGAGCAGTACTTC.